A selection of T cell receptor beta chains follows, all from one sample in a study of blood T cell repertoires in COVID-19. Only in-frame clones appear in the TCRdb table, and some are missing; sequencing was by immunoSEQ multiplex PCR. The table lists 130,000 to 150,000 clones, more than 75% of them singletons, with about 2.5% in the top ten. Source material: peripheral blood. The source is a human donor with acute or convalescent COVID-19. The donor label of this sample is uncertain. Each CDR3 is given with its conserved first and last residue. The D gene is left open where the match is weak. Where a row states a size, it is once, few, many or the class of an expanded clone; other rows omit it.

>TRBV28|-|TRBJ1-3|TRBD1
TGTGCCAGCACCATCCCCCGGGACAGTAGAAACACCATATATTTT
CASTIPRDSRNTIYF
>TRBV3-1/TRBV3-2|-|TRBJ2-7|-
TGTGCCAGCAGCCTAGACACTAGCTCCTACGAGCAGTACTTC
CASSLDTSSYEQYF
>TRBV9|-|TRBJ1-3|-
TGTGCCAGCAGCGTAGGGCAGGATGGAAACACCATATATTTT
CASSVGQDGNTIYF
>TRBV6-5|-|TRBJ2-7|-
TGTGCCAGCAGTTACGCAGTGGGGGGGCTACAGGGCGAGCAGTACTTC
CASSYAVGGLQGEQYF
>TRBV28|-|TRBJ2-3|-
TGTGCCAGCAGTTTCCAGGGCGCAGATACGCAGTATTTT
CASSFQGADTQYF
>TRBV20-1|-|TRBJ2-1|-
TGCAGTGCCCGCCGGGACAATGAGCAGTTCTTC
CSARRDNEQFF
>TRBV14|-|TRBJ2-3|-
TGTGCCAGCAGCCCGCCCGAAGGGGCTACAGATACGCAGTATTTT
CASSPPEGATDTQYF
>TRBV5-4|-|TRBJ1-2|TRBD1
TGTGCCAGCAGCTTGGGGGGGGGACAGGGAATCTATGGCTACACCTTC
CASSLGGGQGIYGYTF
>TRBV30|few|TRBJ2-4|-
TGTGCCTGGAACCACGGAGGGACCAAAAACATTCAGTACTTC
CAWNHGGTKNIQYF
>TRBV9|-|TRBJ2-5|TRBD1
TGTGCCAGCAGCTTGGGACAGTTAGGAGAGACCCAGTACTTC
CASSLGQLGETQYF